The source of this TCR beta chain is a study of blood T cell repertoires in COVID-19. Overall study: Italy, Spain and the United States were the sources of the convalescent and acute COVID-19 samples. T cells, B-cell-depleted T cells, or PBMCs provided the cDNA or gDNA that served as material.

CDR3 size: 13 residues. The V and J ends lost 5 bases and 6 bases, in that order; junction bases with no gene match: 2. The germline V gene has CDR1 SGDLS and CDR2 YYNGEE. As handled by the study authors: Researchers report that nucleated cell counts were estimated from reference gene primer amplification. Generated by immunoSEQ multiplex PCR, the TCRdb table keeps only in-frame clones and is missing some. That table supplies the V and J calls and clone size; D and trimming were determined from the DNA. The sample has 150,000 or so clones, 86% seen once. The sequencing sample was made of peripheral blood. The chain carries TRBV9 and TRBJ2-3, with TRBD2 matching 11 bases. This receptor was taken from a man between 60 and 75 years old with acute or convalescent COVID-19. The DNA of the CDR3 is TGTGCCAGCAGAACTAGCGGGAGCGATACGCAGTATTTT. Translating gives CASRTSGSDTQYF.